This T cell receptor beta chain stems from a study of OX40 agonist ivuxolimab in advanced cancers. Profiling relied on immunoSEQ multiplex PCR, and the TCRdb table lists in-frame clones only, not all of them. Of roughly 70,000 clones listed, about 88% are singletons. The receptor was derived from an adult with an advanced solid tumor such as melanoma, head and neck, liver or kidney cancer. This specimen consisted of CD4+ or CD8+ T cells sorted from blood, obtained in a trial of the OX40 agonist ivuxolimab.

CDR3 nucleotide sequence: TGTGCCAGCAGCCTAAATGAATCACCCCTCCACTTT. Protein: CASSLNESPLHF. The chain couples TRBV7-9 to TRBJ1-6; D gene unclear. Germline lookup yields CDR1 SEHNR and CDR2 FQNEAQ (reference sequence). Between the trimmed V and J ends, which lost 5 bases and 10 bases, there was a span of 9 bases. This CDR3 has 12 residues.